The present T cell receptor beta chain was sequenced within a study of blood T cells in healthy people across ages. Each sample gave at least 7 million isolated PBMCs. Overall study results and limits: Long-lived donors had more naive CD4+ cells and higher diversity than aged donors.

A J-beta primer mix and a sample-barcoded 5' primer were used in a second PCR of about 7 to 12 cycles. TCRdb reprocessed the 5' RACE reads with MiXCR, giving one entry per CDR3 protein. The sample lists around 800,000 distinct CDR3 sequences, 20% to 30% occurring once. A word on this clonotype: The antigen is undetermined.

The CDR3 is 15 residues long. Trimming pared 4 bases from V and 3 bases from J, leaving 14 bases between. Germline CDR1 reads MNHNY; CDR2 reads SVGAGI (reference sequence). The data also belong to a second study, concerning T cells of mothers and their children. As that report states: Three healthy Caucasian mothers, along with their six children, served as the donors. Primer M1S, used in the second PCR, introduced sample barcodes and 2-4 random nucleotides.

This TCR came from a boy younger than 18 in good health. The V and J genes are TRBV6-6 and TRBJ2-3; TRBD1 is a possible D gene (6 bases). The sequencing input was blood. Written as DNA, the CDR3 is TGTGCCAGCAGTTTAGCAGGGGTTTGGACAGATACGCAGTATTTT. Protein: CASSLAGVWTDTQYF.